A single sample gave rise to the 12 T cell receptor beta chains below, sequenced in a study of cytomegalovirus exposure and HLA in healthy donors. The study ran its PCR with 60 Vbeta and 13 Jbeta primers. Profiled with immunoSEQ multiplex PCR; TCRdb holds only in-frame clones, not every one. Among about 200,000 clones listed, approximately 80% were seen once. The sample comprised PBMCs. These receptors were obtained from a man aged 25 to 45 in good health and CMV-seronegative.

The CDR3: CASSLLPGQAYEQYF. In nucleotides, the CDR3 is TGTGCCAGCAGCTTACTCCCGGGACAGGCTTACGAGCAGTACTTC. V is TRBV7-2 and J is TRBJ2-5; 8 bases align to TRBD1. The closer fit of TRBJ2-7 to the DNA end suggests the J call may be wrong. The CDR3 extends over 15 amino acids. Germline CDR1 and CDR2: SGHTA and FQGNSA.

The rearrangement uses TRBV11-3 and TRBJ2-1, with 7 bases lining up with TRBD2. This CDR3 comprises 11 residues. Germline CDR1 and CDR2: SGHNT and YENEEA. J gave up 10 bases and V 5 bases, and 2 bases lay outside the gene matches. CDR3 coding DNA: TGTGCCAGCAGCGGTAGCGGGGAGCAGTTCTTC. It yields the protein CASSGSGEQFF.

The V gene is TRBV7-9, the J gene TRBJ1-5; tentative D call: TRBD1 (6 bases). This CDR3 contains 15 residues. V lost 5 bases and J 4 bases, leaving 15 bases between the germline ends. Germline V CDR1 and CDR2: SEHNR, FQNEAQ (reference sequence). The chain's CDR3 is CASSRSGEGNQPQHF. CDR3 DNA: TGTGCCAGCAGCCGCTCAGGGGAAGGGAATCAGCCCCAGCATTTT.

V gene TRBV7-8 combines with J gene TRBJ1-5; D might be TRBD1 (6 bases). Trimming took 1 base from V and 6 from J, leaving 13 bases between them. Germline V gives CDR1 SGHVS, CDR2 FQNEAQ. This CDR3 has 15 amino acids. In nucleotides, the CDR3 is TGTGCCAGCAGCTTAGTGTCAGGGGTTGCTCAGCCCCAGCATTTT. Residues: CASSLVSGVAQPQHF.

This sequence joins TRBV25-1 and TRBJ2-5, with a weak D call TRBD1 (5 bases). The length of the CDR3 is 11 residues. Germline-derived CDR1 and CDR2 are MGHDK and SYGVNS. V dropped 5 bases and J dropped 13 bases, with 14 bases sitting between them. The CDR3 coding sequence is TGTGCCAGCAGTCGATCGGACATGCGGTACTTC. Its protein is CASSRSDMRYF.

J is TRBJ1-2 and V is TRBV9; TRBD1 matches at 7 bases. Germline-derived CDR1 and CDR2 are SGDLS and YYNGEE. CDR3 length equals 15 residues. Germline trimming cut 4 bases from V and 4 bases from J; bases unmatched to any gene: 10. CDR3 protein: CASSPQTGPGYGYTF. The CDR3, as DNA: TGTGCCAGCAGCCCCCAGACAGGGCCTGGCTATGGCTACACCTTC.

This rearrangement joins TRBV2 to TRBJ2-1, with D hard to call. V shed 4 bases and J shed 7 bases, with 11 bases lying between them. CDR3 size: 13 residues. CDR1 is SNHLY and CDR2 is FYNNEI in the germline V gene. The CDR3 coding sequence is TGTGCCAGCAGTGGGTCGTACGGGAATGAGCAGTTCTTC. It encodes CASSGSYGNEQFF.

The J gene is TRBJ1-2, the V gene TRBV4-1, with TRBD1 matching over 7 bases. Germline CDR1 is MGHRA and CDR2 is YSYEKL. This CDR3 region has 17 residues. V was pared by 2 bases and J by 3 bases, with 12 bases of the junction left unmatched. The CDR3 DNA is TGCGCCAGCAGCCAAAAAGGGTCAGGGGGTGGATACTATGGCTACACCTTC. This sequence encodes CASSQKGSGGGYYGYTF.

The CDR3 loop is CASSPSSSTDTQYF. CDR3 DNA: TGTGCCAGCAGTCCGAGCTCCAGCACAGATACGCAGTATTTT. The chain employs TRBV7-3 and TRBJ2-3; D unclear. CDR3 length: 14 residues. Germline V gives CDR1 SGHTA, CDR2 FQGTGA. The V gene lost 6 bases and the J gene lost 0 bases, with 10 bases spanning the gap.

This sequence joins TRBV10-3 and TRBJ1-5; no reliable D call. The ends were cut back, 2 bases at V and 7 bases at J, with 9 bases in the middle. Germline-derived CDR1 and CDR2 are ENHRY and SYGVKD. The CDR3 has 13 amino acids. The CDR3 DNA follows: TGTGCCATCAGTGAGGGGGAGAGACAGCCCCAGCATTTT. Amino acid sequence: CAISEGERQPQHF.

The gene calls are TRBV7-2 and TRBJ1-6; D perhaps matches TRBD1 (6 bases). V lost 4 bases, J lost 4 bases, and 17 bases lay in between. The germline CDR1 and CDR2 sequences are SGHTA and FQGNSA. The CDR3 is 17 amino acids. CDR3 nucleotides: TGTGCCAGCAGCTCACGAGGACAGCTCCATTATAATTCACCCCTCCACTTT. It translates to CASSSRGQLHYNSPLHF.

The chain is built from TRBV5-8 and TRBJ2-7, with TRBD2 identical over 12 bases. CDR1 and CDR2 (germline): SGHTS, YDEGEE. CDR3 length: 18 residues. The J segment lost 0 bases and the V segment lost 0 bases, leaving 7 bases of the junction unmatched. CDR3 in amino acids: CASSLGLAGGYSSYEQYF. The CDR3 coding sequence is TGTGCCAGCAGCTTGGGGCTAGCGGGGGGGTACAGCTCCTACGAGCAGTACTTC. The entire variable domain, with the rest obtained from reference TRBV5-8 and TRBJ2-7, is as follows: EAGVTQSPTHLIKTRGQQATLRCSPISGHTSVYWYQQALGLGLQFLLWYDEGEERNRGNFPPRFSGRQFPNYSSELNVNALELEDSALYLCASSLGLAGGYSSYEQYFGPGTRLTVT.